The rows below give T cell receptor beta chains drawn from one sample of a study of shared clonotypes between healthy human individuals. The repertoire was sequenced with immunoSEQ multiplex PCR; TCRdb's copy has only in-frame clones and lacks some. The table includes about 2.2 million clones, about 94% detected once. The source material was naive CD8+ T cells from PBMCs. Receptor source: a man younger than 30 in good health. Some clones in this sample may be carry-over from other donors' samples. CDR3s include the opening cysteine and the closing phenylalanine or tryptophan. Rows give clone size only sometimes, using once, few, many, or a class for an expanded clone.

abundance,v_gene,CDR3aa
.,TRBV7-9,CASSLRDRVYNEQFF
.,TRBV28,CASSFGTIEGSTEAFF
.,TRBV20-1,CSAFYYEQYF
once,TRBV6-5,CASSLKSGSYNEQFF
.,TRBV27,CASSAGTGSSTDTQYF
.,TRBV7-9,CASSPPGRGYTF
.,TRBV6-5,CASSYSTLGTGELFF
.,TRBV4-3,CASSQGSRDKGYGYTF
.,TRBV7-9,CASSSGTPSNQPQHF
.,TRBV30,CAWSSTSGTLYQETQYF
.,TRBV2,CASRERGGSHSYEQYF
.,TRBV7-9,CASSLALRPEGYTF
.,TRBV7-9,CASSSDLGVNYGYTF
.,TRBV29-1,CSVRDSLSTGELFF
once,TRBV6-4,CASSDSGYGYTF
.,TRBV5-1,CASSFYQGAAYEQYF
.,TRBV13,CASSTRQNYEQYF
.,TRBV5-1,CASSLAGDRLYGYTF